These 6 T cell receptor beta chains were all obtained from the same sample, sequenced in a study of OX40 agonist ivuxolimab in advanced cancers. Profiled with immunoSEQ multiplex PCR; TCRdb holds only in-frame clones, not every one. The data show 80,000 to 100,000 clones, roughly 94% seen once. Sample: CD4+ or CD8+ T cells sorted from blood, taken in a trial of the OX40 agonist ivuxolimab. The receptors derive from an adult with an advanced solid tumor such as melanoma, head and neck, liver or kidney cancer.

The V gene is TRBV5-5, the J gene TRBJ2-7; 11 bases are shared with TRBD1. The length of the CDR3 is 15 residues. V lost 4 bases and J lost 1; bases outside the gene matches: 4. The germline V gene has CDR1 SGHKS and CDR2 YYEKEE (reference sequence). CDR3 residues: CASSVGQGGSYEQYF. Here the CDR3 DNA reads TGTGCCAGCAGCGTGGGACAGGGGGGGTCCTACGAGCAGTACTTC. The variable domain in full, with the rest retrieved from reference TRBV5-5 and TRBJ2-7, is DAGVTQSPTHLIKTRGQQVTLRCSPISGHKSVSWYQQVLGQGPQFIFQYYEKEERGRGNFPDRFSARQFPNYSSELNVNALLLGDSALYLCASSVGQGGSYEQYFGPGTRLTVT.

The chain combines TRBV6-1 with TRBJ2-7; perhaps TRBD2 as D (5 bases). Trimming cost V 3 bases and J 0 bases, with 6 bases left between them. The CDR3 is 13 amino acids. From germline, CDR1 is MNHNS and CDR2 SASEGT. In nucleotides, the CDR3 is TGTGCCAGCAGTGAGGGAGTCTCCTACGAGCAGTACTTC. Amino acids: CASSEGVSYEQYF.

This clone was seen just once. The chain joins TRBV5-1 to TRBJ1-2, with D maybe TRBD1 (6 bases). Germline CDR1 SGHRS, CDR2 YFSETQ. The CDR3 consists of 13 residues. V was cut by 2 bases and J by 9 bases, with 14 bases left in between. CDR3 in amino acids: CASSFSNRDSYTF. The CDR3, as DNA: TGCGCCAGCAGCTTTTCTAACAGGGATAGCTACACCTTC.

This clone was seen only once. The chain is built from TRBV27 and TRBJ2-3; possibly TRBD1 for D (6 bases). V was pared by 5 bases and J by 3 bases, with 15 bases between. This CDR3 comprises 15 residues. Germline-derived CDR1 and CDR2 are MNHEY and SMNVEV (reference sequence). The CDR3, as DNA: TGTGCCAGCAGTCCCCTCACAGGGAAAACAGATACGCAGTATTTT. As protein: CASSPLTGKTDTQYF.

This clone was seen once. The rearrangement joins TRBV5-4 to TRBJ2-3, with 9 bases identical to TRBD2. The germline V gene encodes CDR1 SGHNT and CDR2 YYREEE (reference sequence). The ends lost 4 bases at V and 4 bases at J; junction bases unmatched: 13. The CDR3 spans 17 residues. This chain's CDR3 is CASSPRGGALFPDTQYF. The CDR3, as DNA: TGTGCCAGCAGCCCGCGCGGGGGGGCCTTATTCCCAGATACGCAGTATTTT.

The CDR3 here is CASSLEGQTPYSNQPQHF. CDR3 nucleotides: TGCGCCAGCAGCTTGGAGGGCCAGACACCCTATAGCAATCAGCCCCAGCATTTT. The rearrangement links TRBV5-1 to TRBJ1-5, with D unclear. Germline V CDR1 and CDR2: SGHRS, YFSETQ. The CDR3 runs 18 residues. The ends were cut back, 0 bases at V and 0 bases at J, with 16 bases in the middle.